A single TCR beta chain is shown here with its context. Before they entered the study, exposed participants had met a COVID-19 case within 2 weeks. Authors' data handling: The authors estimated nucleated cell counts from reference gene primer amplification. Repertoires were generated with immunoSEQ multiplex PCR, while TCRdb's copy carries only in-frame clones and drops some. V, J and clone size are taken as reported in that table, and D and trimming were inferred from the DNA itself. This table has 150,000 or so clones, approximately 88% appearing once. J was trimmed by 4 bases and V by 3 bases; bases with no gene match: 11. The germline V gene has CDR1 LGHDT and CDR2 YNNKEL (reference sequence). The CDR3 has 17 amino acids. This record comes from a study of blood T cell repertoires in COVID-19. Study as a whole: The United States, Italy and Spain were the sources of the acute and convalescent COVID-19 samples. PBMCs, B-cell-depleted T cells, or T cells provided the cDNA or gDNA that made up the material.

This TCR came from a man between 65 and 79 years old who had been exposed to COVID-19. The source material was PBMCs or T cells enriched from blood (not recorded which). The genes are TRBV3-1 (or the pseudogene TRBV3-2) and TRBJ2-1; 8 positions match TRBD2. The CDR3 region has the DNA TGTGCCAGCAGCCACAGAGCGGGAGCCTCCCCTTACAATGAGCAGTTCTTC. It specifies CASSHRAGASPYNEQFF.